The source of this T cell receptor (beta chain) is a study of T cell responses to AZD1222 COVID-19 vaccine. A word on this clone: Its antigen is still unknown.

Study outcomes and limitations: Baseline serology detected seropositivity in only five to seven AZD1222 recipients. The study reported that nearly half of spike-specific TCRs target unmutated variant regions. Repertoire samples came only from after the peak T cell response.

Data came from immunoSEQ multiplex PCR; TCRdb stores just in-frame clones and leaves some out. The data contain roughly 160,000 clones, roughly 86% of them singletons. This CDR3 is 13 amino acids long. Germline V gene lookup returns CDR1 ENHRY and CDR2 SYGVKD. V lost 8 bases and J 4 bases, leaving 14 bases between the germline ends. This chain links TRBV10-3 with TRBJ1-2, with D possibly matching TRBD1 (5 bases). Sequencing was performed on peripheral blood, taken on day 0 of AZD1222 vaccination. This TCR was sampled from an adult in good health. The CDR3 is CAISAGTGYGYTF. CDR3 nucleotide sequence: TGTGCCATCTCGGCCGGGACCGGCTATGGCTACACCTTC.